This TCR beta chain came from a study of blood T cell repertoires in COVID-19. Sequencing was performed with immunoSEQ multiplex PCR; in TCRdb, only in-frame clones are kept and a portion is missing. Altogether 300,000 to 400,000 clones are present, approximately 88% being singletons, with the ten largest covering under 6%. Unmatched junction bases numbered 1, after V lost 0 bases and J lost 2 bases. There are 15 residues in the CDR3. Germline-derived CDR1 and CDR2 are SGHRS and YFSETQ. The chain combines TRBV5-1 with TRBJ1-5; 8 bases are a match to TRBD1. This receptor was obtained from a man aged 25 to 40 who had recovered from COVID-19. Sequencing was done on a sample of PBMCs or T cells enriched from blood (not recorded which). The CDR3 here is CASSLAGGGNQPQHF. The CDR3 coding sequence is TGCGCCAGCAGCTTGGCAGGGGGCGGCAATCAGCCCCAGCATTTT. The variable domain in full, completed from reference TRBV5-1 and TRBJ1-5, reads KAGVTQTPRYLIKTRGQQVTLSCSPISGHRSVSWYQQTPGQGLQFLFEYFSETQRNKGNFPGRFSGRQFSNSRSEMNVSTLELGDSALYLCASSLAGGGNQPQHFGDGTRLSIL.